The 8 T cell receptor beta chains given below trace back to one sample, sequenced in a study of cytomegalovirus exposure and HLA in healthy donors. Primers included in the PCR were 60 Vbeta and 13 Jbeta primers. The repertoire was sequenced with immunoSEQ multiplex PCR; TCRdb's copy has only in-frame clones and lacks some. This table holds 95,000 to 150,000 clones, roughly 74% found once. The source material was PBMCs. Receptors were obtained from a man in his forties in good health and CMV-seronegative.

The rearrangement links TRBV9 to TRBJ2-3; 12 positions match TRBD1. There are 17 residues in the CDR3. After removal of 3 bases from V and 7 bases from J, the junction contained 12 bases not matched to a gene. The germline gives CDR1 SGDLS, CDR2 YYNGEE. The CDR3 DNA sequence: TGTGCCAGCAGCGCCCTAGGGACAGGGGGCCATGGGAATACGCAGTATTTT. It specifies CASSALGTGGHGNTQYF.

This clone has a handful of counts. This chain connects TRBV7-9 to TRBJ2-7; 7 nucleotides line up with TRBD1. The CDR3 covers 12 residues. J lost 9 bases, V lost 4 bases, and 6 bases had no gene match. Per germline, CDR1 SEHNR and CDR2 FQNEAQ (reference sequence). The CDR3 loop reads CASSSLRTGQYF. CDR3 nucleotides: TGTGCCAGCAGCTCCCTAAGGACAGGGCAGTACTTC.

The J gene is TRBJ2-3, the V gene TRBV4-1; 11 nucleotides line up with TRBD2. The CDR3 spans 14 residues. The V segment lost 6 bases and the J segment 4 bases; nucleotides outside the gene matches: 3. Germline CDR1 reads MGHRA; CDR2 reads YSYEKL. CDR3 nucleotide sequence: TGCGCCAGCAGGTTTAGCGGGGGGGCAGATACGCAGTATTTT. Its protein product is CASRFSGGADTQYF.

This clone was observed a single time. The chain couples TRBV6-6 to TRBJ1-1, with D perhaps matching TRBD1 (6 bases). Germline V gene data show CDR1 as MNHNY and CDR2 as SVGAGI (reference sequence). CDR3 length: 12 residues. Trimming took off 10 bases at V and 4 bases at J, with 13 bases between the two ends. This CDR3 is CATYRESTEAFF. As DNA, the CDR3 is TGTGCCACCTACAGGGAAAGCACTGAAGCTTTCTTT.

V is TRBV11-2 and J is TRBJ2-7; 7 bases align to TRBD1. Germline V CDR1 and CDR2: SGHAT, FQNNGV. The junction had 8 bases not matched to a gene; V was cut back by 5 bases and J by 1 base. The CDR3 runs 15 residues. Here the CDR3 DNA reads TGTGCCAGCAGCAACTGGGGACAGAAGTCCTACGAGCAGTACTTC. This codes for CASSNWGQKSYEQYF.

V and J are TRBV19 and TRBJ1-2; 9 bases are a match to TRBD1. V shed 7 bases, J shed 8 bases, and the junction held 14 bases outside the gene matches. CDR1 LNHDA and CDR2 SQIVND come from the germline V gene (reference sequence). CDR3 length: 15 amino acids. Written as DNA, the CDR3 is TGTGCCAGTACCCCGAGGGACAGGGAAGGTGGGGGCTACACCTTC. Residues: CASTPRDREGGGYTF.

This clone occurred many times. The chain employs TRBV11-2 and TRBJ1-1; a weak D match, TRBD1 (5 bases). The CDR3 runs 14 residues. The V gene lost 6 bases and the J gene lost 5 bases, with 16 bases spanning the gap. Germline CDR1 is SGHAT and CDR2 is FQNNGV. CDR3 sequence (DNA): TGTGCCAGCAGTACCCTCCGGGGGTTGACTGAAGCTTTCTTT. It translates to CASSTLRGLTEAFF.

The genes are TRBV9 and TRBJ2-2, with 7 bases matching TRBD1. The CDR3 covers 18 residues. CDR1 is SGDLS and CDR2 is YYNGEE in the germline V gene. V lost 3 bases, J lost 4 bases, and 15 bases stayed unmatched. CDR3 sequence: CASSERDSQGPITGELFF. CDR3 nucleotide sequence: TGTGCCAGCAGCGAACGGGACAGCCAAGGGCCTATCACCGGGGAGCTGTTTTTT.